This entry describes one T cell receptor beta chain. The target antigen is unknown. Clones were sequenced by immunoSEQ multiplex PCR, and TCRdb holds only the in-frame ones, with some missing. The data show tens of thousands of clones, about 80% seen once. V was cut by 4 bases and J by 2 bases, with 12 bases left in between. The CDR3 covers 15 residues. Germline CDR1 SGDLS, CDR2 YYNGEE. Time point denoted: blood 4 weeks post-SBRT, at nephrectomy. The treatment here: 15 Gy SBRT to primary tumor, nephrectomy 4 weeks later. Nephrectomy followed 15 Gy stereotactic body radiation by 4 weeks. Radiation-treated patients gave blood at baseline, week 2 and week 4. These data are taken from a study of radiation and T cells in renal cell carcinoma. Study-level results: Baseline intratumoral clonotype presence is unknown without pretreatment biopsies.

The sample was blood, taken from a patient whose treatment included radiotherapy and nephrectomy. The clonotype was recovered from a man aged 60 to 75 with renal cell carcinoma. The V gene is TRBV9, the J gene TRBJ2-2; D uncertain. This chain's CDR3 is CASSPRLGNTGELFF. The CDR3 DNA reads TGTGCCAGCAGCCCCCGTCTCGGCAACACCGGGGAGCTGTTTTTT.